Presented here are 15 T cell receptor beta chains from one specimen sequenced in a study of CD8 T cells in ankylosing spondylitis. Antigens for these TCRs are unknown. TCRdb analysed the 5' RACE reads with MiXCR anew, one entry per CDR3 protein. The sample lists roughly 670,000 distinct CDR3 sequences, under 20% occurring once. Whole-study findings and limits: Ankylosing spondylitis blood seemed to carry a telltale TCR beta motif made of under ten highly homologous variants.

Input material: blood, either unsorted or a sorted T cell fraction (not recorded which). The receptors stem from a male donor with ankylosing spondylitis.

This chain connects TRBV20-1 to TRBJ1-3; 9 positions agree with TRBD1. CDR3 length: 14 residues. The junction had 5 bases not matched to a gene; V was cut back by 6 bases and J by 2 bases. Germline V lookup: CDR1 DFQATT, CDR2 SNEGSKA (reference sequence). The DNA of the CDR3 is TGCAGTGCCCCGGGACAGGGAGCTGGAAACACCATATATTTT. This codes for CSAPGQGAGNTIYF.

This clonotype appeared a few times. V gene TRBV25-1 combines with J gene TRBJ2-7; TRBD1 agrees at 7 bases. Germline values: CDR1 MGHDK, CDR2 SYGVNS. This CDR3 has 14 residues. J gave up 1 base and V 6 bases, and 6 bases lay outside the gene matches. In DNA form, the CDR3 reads TGTGCCAGCAGAACCGGGACAGCTTCCTACGAGCAGTACTTC. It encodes CASRTGTASYEQYF.

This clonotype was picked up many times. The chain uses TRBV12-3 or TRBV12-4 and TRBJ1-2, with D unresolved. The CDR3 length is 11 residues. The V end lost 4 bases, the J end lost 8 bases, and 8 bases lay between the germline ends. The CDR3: CASSSTRGYTF. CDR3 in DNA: TGTGCCAGCAGTTCTACAAGGGGCTACACCTTC.

The CDR3 protein is CASSQAPGQGAQEQFF. CDR3 in DNA: TGCGCCAGCAGCCAAGCACCGGGACAGGGGGCGCAAGAGCAGTTCTTC. The chain combines TRBV4-3 with TRBJ2-1; TRBD1 agrees at 12 bases. The CDR3 is 16 amino acids. Germline CDR1 and CDR2: LGHNA and YSLEER. V gave up 1 base and J gave up 10 bases; unmatched junction bases: 8.

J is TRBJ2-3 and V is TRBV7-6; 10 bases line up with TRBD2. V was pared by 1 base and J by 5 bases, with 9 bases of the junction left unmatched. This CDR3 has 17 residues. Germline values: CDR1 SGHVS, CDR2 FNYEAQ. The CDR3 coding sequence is TGTGCCAGCAGCTTAGGCCCAGCGGGAGGGCCGATAGATACGCAGTATTTT. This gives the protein CASSLGPAGGPIDTQYF.

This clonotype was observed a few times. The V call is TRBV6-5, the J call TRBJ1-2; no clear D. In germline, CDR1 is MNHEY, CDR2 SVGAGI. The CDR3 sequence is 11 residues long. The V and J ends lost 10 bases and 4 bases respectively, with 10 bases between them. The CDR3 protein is CATGSLYGYTF. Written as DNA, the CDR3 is TGTGCCACGGGCAGTCTCTATGGCTACACCTTC.

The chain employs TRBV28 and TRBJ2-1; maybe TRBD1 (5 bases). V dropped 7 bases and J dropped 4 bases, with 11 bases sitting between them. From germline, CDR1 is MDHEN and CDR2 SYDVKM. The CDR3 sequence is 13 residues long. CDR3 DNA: TGTGCCAGCACAGAGGACACTTACAATGAGCAGTTCTTC. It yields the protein CASTEDTYNEQFF.

Here the CDR3 DNA reads TGTGCCAGCAGCTGGCACGGTTCCTACGAGCAGTACTTC. Translation gives CASSWHGSYEQYF. V usage is TRBV7-9 and J usage is TRBJ2-7; no clear D gene. V lost 4 bases to trimming and J lost 1 base, with 8 bases between them. The germline CDR1 and CDR2 sequences are SEHNR and FQNEAQ (reference sequence). The CDR3 totals 13 residues.

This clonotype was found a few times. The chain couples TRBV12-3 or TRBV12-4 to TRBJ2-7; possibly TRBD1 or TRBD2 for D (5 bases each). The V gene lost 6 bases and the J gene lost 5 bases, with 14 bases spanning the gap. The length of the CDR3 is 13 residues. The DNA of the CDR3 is TGTGCCAGCAGACCATCGTGGGGGAACGAGCAGTACTTC. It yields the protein CASRPSWGNEQYF.

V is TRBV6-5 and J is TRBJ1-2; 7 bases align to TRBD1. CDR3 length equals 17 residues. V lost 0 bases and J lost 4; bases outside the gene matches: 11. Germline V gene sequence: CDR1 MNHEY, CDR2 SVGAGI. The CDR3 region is CASSYSGIPTGIYGYTF. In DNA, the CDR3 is TGTGCCAGCAGTTACTCGGGGATACCGACAGGGATCTATGGCTACACCTTC.

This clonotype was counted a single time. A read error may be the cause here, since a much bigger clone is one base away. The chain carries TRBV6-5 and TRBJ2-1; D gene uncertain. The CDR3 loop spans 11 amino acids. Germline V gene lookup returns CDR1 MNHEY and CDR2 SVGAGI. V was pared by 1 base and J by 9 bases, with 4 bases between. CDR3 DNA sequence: TGTGCCAGCAGTTACTGGGGTGAGCAGTTCTTC. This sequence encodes CASSYWGEQFF.

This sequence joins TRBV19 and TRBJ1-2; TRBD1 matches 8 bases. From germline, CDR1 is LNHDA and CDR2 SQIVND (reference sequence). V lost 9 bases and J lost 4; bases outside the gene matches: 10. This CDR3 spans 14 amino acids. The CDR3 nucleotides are TGTGCCAGCCACCAAGCGGACAGGGCCTATGGCTACACCTTC. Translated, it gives CASHQADRAYGYTF.

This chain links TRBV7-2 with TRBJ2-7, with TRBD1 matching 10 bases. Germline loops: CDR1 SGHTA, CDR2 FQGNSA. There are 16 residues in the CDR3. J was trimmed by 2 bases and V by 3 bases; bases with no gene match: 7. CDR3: CASSLAGTGVPYEQYF. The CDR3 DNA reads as TGTGCCAGCAGCTTGGCCGGGACAGGGGTTCCCTACGAGCAGTACTTC.

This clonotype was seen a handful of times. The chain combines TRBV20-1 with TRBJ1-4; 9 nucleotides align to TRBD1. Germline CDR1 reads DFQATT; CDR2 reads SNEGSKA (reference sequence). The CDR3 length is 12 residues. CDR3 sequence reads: CGTGPNNEKLFF. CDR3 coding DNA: TGCGGGACAGGGCCTAATAATGAAAAACTGTTTTTT.

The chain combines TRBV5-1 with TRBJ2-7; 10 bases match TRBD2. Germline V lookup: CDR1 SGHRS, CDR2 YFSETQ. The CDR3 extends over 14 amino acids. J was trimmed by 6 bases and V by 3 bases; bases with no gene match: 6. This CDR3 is CASSYVAGGIEQYF. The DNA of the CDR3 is TGCGCCAGCAGCTACGTAGCGGGAGGCATCGAGCAGTACTTC.